This T cell receptor beta chain was identified in a study of shared clonotypes between healthy human individuals. Study-wide results and caveats: A few donors shared 5% to 5.5% of their naive CD4 clonotypes. In contrast to clonotypes shared by all four donors, non-shared clonotypes had lower generation probabilities. For sorted subsets, rarefaction showed incomplete sequencing despite large depth.

V gave up 0 bases and J gave up 6 bases; unmatched junction bases: 0. The CDR3 contains 14 residues. Per germline, CDR1 ENHRY and CDR2 SYGVKD. CD45RO negativity and positive selection for CCR7 defined naive CD8 cells, a population that excluded terminally differentiated effector memory CD45RA+ cells. There were only Caucasian adults among the donors, and all lived in Nashville, Tennessee. With regard to this clone: Antigen unknown.

The data were produced by immunoSEQ multiplex PCR, yet TCRdb's version contains in-frame clones alone and is incomplete. The table has hundreds of thousands of clones, roughly 96% seen once; the top ten hold 0.11%. This clonotype was obtained from a woman between 25 and 40 years old in good health. The chain has TRBV10-3 and TRBJ2-7; 12 nucleotides line up with TRBD1. The sample comprised naive CD8+ T cells sorted from blood. CDR3 sequence: CAISESGQGAEQYF. CDR3 nucleotides: TGTGCCATCAGTGAGTCGGGACAGGGGGCCGAGCAGTACTTC.